This TCR beta chain was sequenced during a study of T cell changes during pregnancy in multiple sclerosis. Germline V gene sequence: CDR1 LNHDA, CDR2 SQIVND (reference sequence). The CDR3 length is 18 residues. The trim removed 5 bases at V and 4 bases at J, leaving 15 bases unmatched. This clone has a handful of counts. Some clones are missing from TCRdb's copy, which holds only in-frame ones; the method was immunoSEQ multiplex PCR. The sample comprises 35,000 to 40,000 clones, 90% of which are singletons, and roughly 0.55% rests with the top ten. The source was CD4+ T cells from peripheral blood mononuclear cells, collected in the second trimester of pregnancy. The TCR was taken from a female donor with multiple sclerosis, enrolled in a pregnancy study. The chain combines TRBV19 with TRBJ2-2; 8 positions agree with TRBD2. CDR3 coding DNA: TGTGCCAGTAGTCCCAGAGGAGCGGGAGTGATTGGCACCGGGGAGCTGTTTTTT. This translates into CASSPRGAGVIGTGELFF.